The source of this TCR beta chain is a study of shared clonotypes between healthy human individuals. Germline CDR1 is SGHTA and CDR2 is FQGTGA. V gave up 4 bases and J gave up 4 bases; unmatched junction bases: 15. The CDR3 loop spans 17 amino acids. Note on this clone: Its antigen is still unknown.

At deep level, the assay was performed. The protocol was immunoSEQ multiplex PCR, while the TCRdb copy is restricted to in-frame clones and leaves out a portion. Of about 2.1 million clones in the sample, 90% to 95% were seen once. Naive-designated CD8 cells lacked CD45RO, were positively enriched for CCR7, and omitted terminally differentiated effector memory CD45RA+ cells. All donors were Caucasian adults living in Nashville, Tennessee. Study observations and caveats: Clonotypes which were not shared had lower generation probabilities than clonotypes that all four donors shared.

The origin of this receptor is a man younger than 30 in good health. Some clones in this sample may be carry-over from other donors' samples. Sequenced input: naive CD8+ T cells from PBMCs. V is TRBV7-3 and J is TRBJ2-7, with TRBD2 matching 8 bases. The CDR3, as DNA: TGTGCCAGCAGCTACCTCGGCCTGGCGGGAGGTGGATACGAGCAGTACTTC. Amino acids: CASSYLGLAGGGYEQYF.